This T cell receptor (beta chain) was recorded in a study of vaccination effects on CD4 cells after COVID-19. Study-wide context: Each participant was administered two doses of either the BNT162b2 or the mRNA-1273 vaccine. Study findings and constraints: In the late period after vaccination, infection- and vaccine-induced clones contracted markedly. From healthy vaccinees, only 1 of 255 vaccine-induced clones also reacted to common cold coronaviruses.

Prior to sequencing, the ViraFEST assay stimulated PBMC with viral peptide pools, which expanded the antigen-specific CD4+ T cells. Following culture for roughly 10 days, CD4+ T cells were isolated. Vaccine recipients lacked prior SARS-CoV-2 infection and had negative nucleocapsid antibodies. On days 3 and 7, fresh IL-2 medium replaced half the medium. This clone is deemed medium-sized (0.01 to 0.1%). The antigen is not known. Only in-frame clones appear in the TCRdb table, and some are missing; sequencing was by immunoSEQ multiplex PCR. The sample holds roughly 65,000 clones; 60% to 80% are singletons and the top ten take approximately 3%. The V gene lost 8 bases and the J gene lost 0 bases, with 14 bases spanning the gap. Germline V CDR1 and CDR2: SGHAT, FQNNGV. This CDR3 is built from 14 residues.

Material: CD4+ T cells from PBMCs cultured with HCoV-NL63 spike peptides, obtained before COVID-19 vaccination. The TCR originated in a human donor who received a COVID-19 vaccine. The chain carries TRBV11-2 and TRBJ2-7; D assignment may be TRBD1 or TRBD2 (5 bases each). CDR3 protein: CASGKGPNSYEQYV. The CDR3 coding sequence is TGTGCCAGCGGGAAGGGACCAAACTCCTACGAGCAGTACGTC.